This is a list of T cell receptor beta chains from one sample in a study of T cell responses to AZD1222 COVID-19 vaccine. TCRdb keeps only in-frame clones here, not all; method: immunoSEQ multiplex PCR. The data contain about 130,000 clones, over 65% of them singletons. This specimen was peripheral blood, taken on day 0 of AZD1222 vaccination. Receptors were obtained from an adult in good health. Both conserved end residues are part of each CDR3. The D gene is left open where the match is weak. Where a row states a size, it is once, few, many or the class of an expanded clone; other rows omit it.

V	D	size	J	DNA	CDR3
TRBV3-1/TRBV3-2	NA	once	TRBJ2-7	TGTGCCAGCAGCCAAGATTGGAGGGGGCGGGAGCAGTACTTC	CASSQDWRGREQYF
TRBV5-1	NA	NA	TRBJ1-5	TGCGCCAGCAGCCCTGGGACGGTAGGGCAGCCCCAGCATTTT	CASSPGTVGQPQHF
TRBV28	NA	NA	TRBJ1-2	TGTGCCACCCTGCCGACGGAAGCGTATGGCTACACCTTC	CATLPTEAYGYTF
TRBV27	TRBD1	NA	TRBJ2-6	TGTGCCAGCAGCCGACGCCGGGACAGACGAACCTCTGGGGCCAACGTCCTGACTTTC	CASSRRRDRRTSGANVLTF
TRBV30	NA	once	TRBJ1-6	TGTGCCTGGCAGCGGCAGGGGTCTTTTTCACCCCTCCACTTT	CAWQRQGSFSPLHF
TRBV29-1	NA	once	TRBJ1-2	TGCAGCGTTGCCACCCGGGTAAACAACACCTTC	CSVATRVNNTF
TRBV28	NA	NA	TRBJ2-6	TGTGCCACCCTTGGGGGCGTAACCTCTGGGGCCAACGTCCTGACTTTC	CATLGGVTSGANVLTF
TRBV27	NA	NA	TRBJ2-2	TGTGCCAGCAGACAACAGGCGAACACCGGGGAGCTGTTTTTT	CASRQQANTGELFF
TRBV18	NA	NA	TRBJ1-1	TGTGCCAGCTCACCCCCGACAGTCAACACTGAAGCTTTCTTT	CASSPPTVNTEAFF
TRBV25-1	TRBD1	NA	TRBJ1-1	TGTGCCAGCACCAGAGGACAGGGGAGTACTGAAGCTTTCTTT	CASTRGQGSTEAFF
TRBV9	NA	NA	TRBJ2-1	TGTGCCAGCAGCGTGTCAGGAAGCAATGAGCAGTTCTTC	CASSVSGSNEQFF
TRBV6-4	TRBD1	NA	TRBJ1-5	TGTGCCAGCAGGGACAGGGCTACGAGCAATCAGCCCCAGCATTTT	CASRDRATSNQPQHF
TRBV3-1/TRBV3-2	NA	NA	TRBJ1-1	TGTGCCAGCCAGGTGGGAGGCACTGAAGCTTTCTTT	CASQVGGTEAFF
TRBV27	TRBD1	few	TRBJ1-4	TGTGCCAGCAGATCCGACACAGGGGAGGCTAATGAAAAACTGTTTTTT	CASRSDTGEANEKLFF
TRBV2	NA	NA	TRBJ1-1	TGTGCCAGCAAGGGGACAATGAACACTGAAGCTTTCTTT	CASKGTMNTEAFF
TRBV4-1	NA	NA	TRBJ1-5	TGCGCCAGCAGCCAAGTGGACCGACGGTCCAATCAGCCCCAGCATTTT	CASSQVDRRSNQPQHF
TRBV4-2	TRBD1	NA	TRBJ2-5	TGTGCCAGCAGCCAAGGGGACAGGGGGGAGCTCCAAGAGACCCAGTACTTC	CASSQGDRGELQETQYF
TRBV3-1/TRBV3-2	TRBD2	few	TRBJ2-5	TGTGCCAGCCGGGGGGGAGAGACCCAGTACTTC	CASRGGETQYF
TRBV28	NA	NA	TRBJ2-3	TGTGCCAGCAGTTTATCCGGTATCCGCACAGATACGCAGTATTTT	CASSLSGIRTDTQYF
TRBV5-1	NA	NA	TRBJ1-6	TGCGCCAGCAGCGCCACCTGGAAGAGGCAGAGGGGTTTATCACCCCTCCACTTT	CASSATWKRQRGLSPLHF
TRBV30	NA	NA	TRBJ1-1	TGTGCCTGGGGGAGTGTCCGGGGCAAAGCTTTCTTT	CAWGSVRGKAFF
TRBV6-6	TRBD1	NA	TRBJ1-4	TGTGCCAGCAGAGGACAGGGAGGTGAAAAACTGTTTTTT	CASRGQGGEKLFF
TRBV9	NA	NA	TRBJ1-3	TGTGCCAGCAGCTTTAGGCCGTCTAGCTCTGGAAACACCATATATTTT	CASSFRPSSSGNTIYF
TRBV18	TRBD1	NA	TRBJ1-2	TGTGCCAGCTCACCTAGACAGGGGGTTGTTACTGACTATGGCTACACCTTC	CASSPRQGVVTDYGYTF